This is a list of T cell receptor beta chains from one sample in a study of blood T cell repertoires in COVID-19. Data came from immunoSEQ multiplex PCR; TCRdb stores just in-frame clones and leaves some out. Of some 250,000 clones listed, approximately 83% are singletons. Sequencing was performed on peripheral blood. These receptors all stem from a woman over 75 with acute or convalescent COVID-19. CDR3s include the opening cysteine and the closing phenylalanine or tryptophan. A D gene is named only where the DNA matches it firmly. Only some rows state a clone size, as once, few, many or a class for expanded clones.

V gene	CDR3 length	D gene	J gene	clone size	CDR3 protein	CDR3 DNA
TRBV6-5	15	TRBD1	TRBJ1-3	-	CASSKTGDSGNTIYF	TGTGCCAGCAGTAAGACAGGGGACTCTGGAAACACCATATATTTT
TRBV21-1	13	-	TRBJ1-1	-	CASSIGQDTEAFF	TGTGCCAGCAGCATCGGACAGGACACTGAAGCTTTCTTT
TRBV18	15	TRBD1	TRBJ1-6	-	CASSGQADYNSPLHF	TGTGCCAGCTCGGGACAGGCAGACTATAATTCACCCCTCCACTTT
TRBV2	15	-	TRBJ1-6	-	CASSDQQGYNSPLHF	TGTGCCAGCAGTGATCAACAGGGATATAATTCACCCCTCCACTTT
TRBV6-5	15	-	TRBJ1-3	-	CASSYRGPGGNTIYF	TGTGCCAGCAGTTACAGGGGTCCAGGCGGAAACACCATATATTTT
TRBV9	17	TRBD1	TRBJ1-4	-	CASSTKGEGTGYEKLFF	TGTGCCAGCAGCACCAAGGGGGAGGGGACAGGATATGAAAAACTGTTTTTT
TRBV9	14	TRBD1	TRBJ1-5	-	CASSVTGGYQPQHF	TGTGCCAGCAGCGTGACAGGGGGGTATCAGCCCCAGCATTTT
TRBV6-1	16	-	TRBJ2-1	-	CASSEWGTSSYNEQFF	TGTGCCAGCAGTGAATGGGGCACGAGCTCCTACAATGAGCAGTTCTTC
TRBV27	12	TRBD1	TRBJ2-1	-	CASSTGDYEQFF	TGTGCCAGCAGTACAGGGGATTATGAGCAGTTCTTC
TRBV6-6	13	-	TRBJ1-2	-	CASSPLQGYGYTF	TGTGCCAGCAGCCCTCTTCAGGGCTATGGCTACACCTTC
TRBV11-1	15	TRBD2	TRBJ2-7	-	CASSSPGLAFYEQYF	TGTGCCAGCAGCTCCCCGGGACTAGCTTTCTACGAGCAGTACTTC
TRBV5-1	15	-	TRBJ1-4	-	CASSLGGATNEKLFF	TGCGCCAGCAGTTTAGGAGGGGCAACTAATGAAAAACTGTTTTTT
TRBV7-2	15	TRBD1	TRBJ1-5	-	CASSLGPGGNQPQHF	TGTGCCAGCAGCTTAGGACCAGGGGGGAATCAGCCCCAGCATTTT
TRBV7-2	15	-	TRBJ1-4	-	CASSPGEGGREKLFF	TGTGCCAGCAGCCCAGGGGAGGGCGGAAGAGAAAAACTGTTTTTT
TRBV19	15	TRBD1	TRBJ1-5	once	CASSTWTGAYQPQHF	TGTGCCAGTAGTACGTGGACAGGGGCTTATCAGCCCCAGCATTTT
TRBV2	14	TRBD1	TRBJ1-2	-	CASSVATGGYGYTF	TGTGCCAGCAGTGTGGCGACAGGGGGATATGGCTACACCTTC
TRBV11-2	12	TRBD2	TRBJ2-5	-	CASRLAGETQYF	TGTGCCAGCAGACTAGCGGGCGAGACCCAGTACTTC
TRBV11-2	11	-	TRBJ1-2	few	CASRRDYGYTF	TGTGCCAGCAGGCGTGACTATGGCTACACCTTC
TRBV6-6	16	TRBD1	TRBJ1-3	-	CASSSPSGGSGNTIYF	TGTGCCAGCAGTAGCCCGTCAGGGGGCTCTGGAAACACCATATATTTT
TRBV7-2	13	-	TRBJ1-1	-	CASSSRMNTEAFF	TGTGCCAGCAGCTCCAGGATGAACACTGAAGCTTTCTTT
TRBV4-1	13	-	TRBJ1-4	-	CASSLFPGEKLFF	TGCGCCAGCAGCCTCTTCCCCGGGGAAAAACTGTTTTTT
TRBV9	14	-	TRBJ1-6	few	CASSVRGADSPLHF	TGTGCCAGCAGCGTACGGGGGGCTGATTCACCCCTCCACTTT
TRBV20-1	15	-	TRBJ2-1	-	CSASSGFEASNEQFF	TGCAGTGCTAGTTCCGGCTTCGAGGCTAGCAATGAGCAGTTCTTC
TRBV18	15	-	TRBJ1-4	-	CASSPRSTSGEKLFF	TGTGCCAGCTCACCACGGTCGACCTCGGGGGAAAAACTGTTTTTT
TRBV5-6	15	TRBD2	TRBJ2-1	-	CASSLEVAGGNEQFF	TGTGCCAGCAGCTTGGAGGTGGCGGGGGGGAATGAGCAGTTCTTC
TRBV25-1	15	-	TRBJ1-4	-	CASSSAQGKNEKLFF	TGTGCCAGCAGTTCCGCTCAGGGGAAGAATGAAAAACTGTTTTTT
TRBV6-5	11	-	TRBJ2-1	-	CASRSETEQFF	TGTGCCAGCAGAAGCGAGACTGAGCAGTTCTTC
TRBV10-3	18	TRBD2	TRBJ2-1	-	CAISGTSGGSSSYNEQFF	TGTGCCATCAGTGGGACTAGCGGGGGTTCGAGCTCCTACAATGAGCAGTTCTTC
TRBV6-5	14	TRBD1	TRBJ2-1	once	CASSRTGRTNEQFF	TGTGCCAGCAGTAGGACAGGTAGGACCAATGAGCAGTTCTTC
TRBV6-5	14	TRBD1	TRBJ1-3	-	CASRRQGEGNTIYF	TGTGCCAGCAGACGACAGGGGGAAGGAAACACCATATATTTT
TRBV28	15	-	TRBJ1-4	-	CASSLYTAGDEKLFF	TGTGCCAGCAGTTTATATACGGCGGGAGACGAAAAACTGTTTTTT
TRBV6-5	15	TRBD1	TRBJ2-7	-	CASSSDRDLLDEQYF	TGTGCCAGCAGTTCCGACAGGGACCTCCTGGACGAGCAGTACTTC
TRBV11-1	13	-	TRBJ2-1	-	CASTLKRENEQFF	TGTGCCAGCACCTTAAAGAGGGAGAATGAGCAGTTCTTC
TRBV28	13	-	TRBJ2-7	-	CASSLGGKSEQYF	TGTGCCAGCAGTTTAGGAGGGAAGTCCGAGCAGTACTTC
TRBV30	14	TRBD1	TRBJ2-7	-	CAWQKNRGPYEQYF	TGTGCCTGGCAGAAAAACAGGGGCCCCTACGAGCAGTACTTC
TRBV15	19	TRBD1	TRBJ1-2	-	CATSRDHVRGLGSNYGYTF	TGTGCCACCAGCAGAGATCATGTCAGGGGGCTCGGAAGTAACTATGGCTACACCTTC
TRBV27	13	-	TRBJ2-5	-	CASKDTQRETQYF	TGTGCCAGCAAAGACACCCAACGAGAGACCCAGTACTTC
TRBV3-1/TRBV3-2	19	-	TRBJ2-4	once	CASSPDPGTPWDAKNIQYF	TGTGCCAGCAGCCCGGACCCCGGGACACCCTGGGACGCCAAAAACATTCAGTACTTC
TRBV30	13	-	TRBJ2-3	-	CAWARGSGDTQYF	TGTGCCTGGGCTCGGGGGAGCGGAGATACGCAGTATTTT
TRBV7-3	16	-	TRBJ1-2	once	CASSSTPRGFDYGYTF	TGTGCCAGCAGCAGCACACCCAGGGGATTCGACTATGGCTACACCTTC
TRBV18	14	-	TRBJ2-7	few	CASSPTKTGYEQYF	TGTGCCAGCTCACCCACCAAGACAGGCTACGAGCAGTACTTC
TRBV28	18	TRBD2	TRBJ2-5	once	CASSLLARPSGGPETQYF	TGTGCCAGCAGTTTATTGGCTCGGCCTAGCGGGGGGCCTGAGACCCAGTACTTC
TRBV7-2	15	TRBD1	TRBJ1-5	-	CASSLGGQGNQPQHF	TGTGCCAGCAGCTTAGGTGGACAGGGCAATCAGCCCCAGCATTTT
TRBV5-5	13	-	TRBJ1-2	-	CASSLEGEGGYTF	TGTGCCAGCAGCTTGGAGGGAGAGGGCGGCTACACCTTC
TRBV14	13	-	TRBJ2-5	-	CASSLQGAETQYF	TGTGCCAGCAGCCTCCAAGGGGCAGAGACCCAGTACTTC